Following are 28 T cell receptor beta chains from one sample sequenced in a study of blood T cells in healthy people across ages. Primed by a sample-barcoded 5' primer and a J-beta primer mix, a second PCR proceeded for 7 to 11 cycles. In TCRdb, the 5' RACE reads were re-called with MiXCR into one record per CDR3 protein. The table shows around 280,000 distinct CDR3 sequences, with roughly 26% occurring only once. Sequencing was carried out using blood. The receptors originated from an older woman in good health.

V usage is TRBV7-9 and J usage is TRBJ1-4; D unclear. CDR3 length equals 14 residues. Germline values: CDR1 SEHNR, CDR2 FQNEAQ (reference sequence). Trimming cost V 5 bases and J 6 bases, with 13 bases left between them. The CDR3 loop reads CASSLGYTDEKLFF. The CDR3 DNA is TGTGCCAGCAGCCTAGGATACACAGATGAAAAACTGTTTTTT.

The chain couples TRBV7-2 to TRBJ1-2; 12 bases match TRBD1. V was clipped by 5 bases and J by 7 bases; unmatched bases: 14. Germline V gene lookup returns CDR1 SGHTA and CDR2 FQGNSA. The CDR3 extends over 17 amino acids. As DNA, the CDR3 is TGTGCCAGCAGCAACCGGGACAGGGGGCGCAGTTCCGGTGGCTACACCTTC. Translated: CASSNRDRGRSSGGYTF. The full variable domain, completed using reference TRBV7-2 and TRBJ1-2, is GAGVSQSPSNKVTEKGKDVELRCDPISGHTALYWYRQSLGQGLEFLIYFQGNSAPDKSGLPSDRFSAERTGGSVSTLTIQRTQQEDSAVYLCASSNRDRGRSSGGYTFGSGTRLTVV.

This chain connects TRBV28 to TRBJ2-5; tentatively, D is TRBD1 (5 bases). The germline V gene encodes CDR1 MDHEN and CDR2 SYDVKM. V was pared by 7 bases and J by 6 bases, with 12 bases between. The CDR3 has 12 residues. The CDR3 loop is CASTDSVKTQYF. In nucleotides, the CDR3 is TGTGCCAGCACCGACAGCGTTAAGACCCAGTACTTC.

This clonotype was counted a few times. The genes are TRBV27 and TRBJ2-5; 7 nucleotides align to TRBD1. The tail of the sequence fits TRBJ2-7 better, so the J call may be wrong. The germline CDR1 and CDR2 sequences are MNHEY and SMNVEV (reference sequence). The CDR3 totals 14 residues. CDR3 loop: CASSIRDSPYEQYF. As DNA, the CDR3 is TGTGCCAGCAGTATCCGGGACAGTCCCTACGAGCAGTACTTC.

This clonotype was seen more than once but under ten times. The chain couples TRBV15 to TRBJ2-7; weak D call: TRBD2 (5 bases). The CDR3 consists of 13 residues. The V end was cut by 3 bases, the J end by 3 bases, with 9 bases between. Germline V gives CDR1 LNHNV, CDR2 YYDKDF (reference sequence). Here the CDR3 DNA reads TGTGCCACCAGCAGGCGCCGGGACTACGAGCAGTACTTC. It specifies CATSRRRDYEQYF.

This clonotype was seen at least ten times. The chain uses TRBV28 and TRBJ1-5, with 7 positions matching TRBD1. Unmatched junction bases numbered 6, after V lost 6 bases and J lost 1 base. Looked up from germline, CDR1 is MDHEN and CDR2 is SYDVKM. The CDR3 contains 15 residues. The CDR3 protein is CASSPTGVSNQPQHF. CDR3 in DNA: TGTGCCAGCAGCCCTACAGGGGTCAGCAATCAGCCCCAGCATTTT.

This chain links TRBV2 with TRBJ2-1; 8 bases align to TRBD2. CDR3 length: 15 amino acids. With V trimmed by 4 bases and J by 3 bases, 5 bases remained unmatched. The germline CDR1 and CDR2 sequences are SNHLY and FYNNEI. The CDR3 protein is CASSVERGSYNEQFF. The CDR3 DNA follows: TGTGCCAGCAGTGTTGAGCGGGGGAGCTACAATGAGCAGTTCTTC.

This clonotype occurred a few times. V usage is TRBV28 and J usage is TRBJ2-5, with unresolved D. The end of the DNA is better explained by TRBJ2-1, so the J call may be wrong. CDR1 is MDHEN and CDR2 is SYDVKM in the germline V gene. The CDR3 totals 11 residues. The CDR3 DNA reads as TGTGCCAGCAGTTACGGGAATGAGCAGTTCTTC. Its protein is CASSYGNEQFF.

This clonotype has only a few counts. The chain combines TRBV20-1 with TRBJ2-7; 11 bases agree with TRBD2. The CDR3 is 14 residues long. After removal of 2 bases from V and 3 bases from J, the junction contained 3 bases not matched to a gene. Germline lookup yields CDR1 DFQATT and CDR2 SNEGSKA (reference sequence). The CDR3 loop reads CSARTSGGSYEQYF. CDR3 bases: TGCAGTGCTAGAACTAGCGGGGGAAGCTACGAGCAGTACTTC.

This clonotype was picked up one time. The chain carries TRBV3-1 and TRBJ2-1, with TRBD2 identical over 9 bases. The CDR3 loop spans 15 amino acids. The germline V gene has CDR1 LGHDT and CDR2 YNNKEL (reference sequence). After removal of 5 bases from V and 10 bases from J, the junction contained 12 bases not matched to a gene. This chain's CDR3 is CASSKPTSGSYEQFF. CDR3 nucleotide sequence: TGTGCCAGCAGCAAACCGACTAGCGGCTCCTACGAGCAGTTCTTC.

V usage is TRBV3-1 and J usage is TRBJ2-7; D unresolved. The CDR3 runs to 14 residues. The V end lost 0 bases, the J end lost 4 bases, and 10 bases lay between the germline ends. Germline-derived CDR1 and CDR2 are LGHDT and YNNKEL (reference sequence). CDR3 DNA: TGTGCCAGCAGCCAAGATCTAGGGCGATACGAGCAGTACTTC. It encodes CASSQDLGRYEQYF.

The chain combines TRBV6-6 with TRBJ1-3; D remains ambiguous. V was pared by 0 bases and J by 3 bases, with 9 bases between. This CDR3 has 15 residues. Looked up from germline, CDR1 is MNHNY and CDR2 is SVGAGI (reference sequence). CDR3 in DNA: TGTGCCAGCAGTTACTCGTCAGGTGGTGGAAACACCATATATTTT. This gives the protein CASSYSSGGGNTIYF.

The rearrangement uses TRBV7-2 and TRBJ1-4; weak D call: TRBD1 (5 bases). Germline V gives CDR1 SGHTA, CDR2 FQGNSA. This CDR3 region has 16 residues. V was shortened by 0 bases and J by 2 bases, with 10 bases between the two germline ends. CDR3 sequence reads: CASSLADRRTNEKLFF. The CDR3 DNA reads TGTGCCAGCAGCTTAGCTGACAGAAGGACTAATGAAAAACTGTTTTTT.

The V gene is TRBV5-6, the J gene TRBJ1-6; D gene unclear. CDR3 length: 16 residues. The V and J ends lost 0 bases and 6 bases respectively, with 13 bases between them. Germline CDR1 and CDR2: SGHDT and YYEEEE. CDR3: CASSLEGQKGNSPLHF. The CDR3 DNA is TGTGCCAGCAGCTTGGAAGGGCAGAAGGGTAATTCACCCCTCCACTTT.

The chain employs TRBV27 and TRBJ1-5; perhaps TRBD1 as D (6 bases). The CDR3 is 13 amino acids. With 3 bases removed from V and 7 bases from J, the gap between germline ends came to 10 bases. Germline-derived CDR1 and CDR2 are MNHEY and SMNVEV (reference sequence). CDR3 sequence: CASSFSGVQPQHF. The CDR3 region has the DNA TGTGCCAGCAGTTTCTCAGGGGTCCAGCCCCAGCATTTT.

The chain employs TRBV3-1 and TRBJ2-3, with D unclear. The CDR3 totals 11 residues. From germline, CDR1 is LGHDT and CDR2 YNNKEL (reference sequence). V lost 1 base to trimming and J lost 5 bases, with 1 base between them. The CDR3 reads CASSQVDTQYF. Here the CDR3 DNA reads TGTGCCAGCAGCCAAGTAGATACGCAGTATTTT.

This clonotype was counted many times. The gene calls are TRBV5-1 and TRBJ2-5; 8 nucleotides line up with TRBD1. The CDR3 loop spans 14 amino acids. Germline trimming cut 3 bases from V and 5 bases from J; bases unmatched to any gene: 6. CDR1 and CDR2 from the germline V gene are SGHRS and YFSETQ. In nucleotides, the CDR3 is TGCGCCAGCAGCTGGGACAGGCCCCGCGAGACCCAGTACTTC. Translation gives CASSWDRPRETQYF.

In this sample, this clonotype turned up a few times. V and J are TRBV29-1 and TRBJ2-5; D remains unclear. The germline V and J ends were trimmed by 3 bases and 1 base, with 9 bases remaining between them. This CDR3 comprises 13 residues. Per germline, CDR1 SQVTM and CDR2 ANQGSEA. The chain's CDR3 is CSVEVRRQETQYF. In DNA form, the CDR3 reads TGCAGCGTTGAGGTCCGGCGCCAAGAGACCCAGTACTTC.

V is TRBV18 and J is TRBJ2-7, with 9 bases matching TRBD1. Germline V gene data show CDR1 as KGHSH and CDR2 as LQKENI. V lost 3 bases and J lost 3; bases outside the gene matches: 9. The CDR3 is made up of 16 amino acids. CDR3 residues: CASSPLDRGRSYEQYF. In nucleotides, the CDR3 is TGTGCCAGCTCACCCTTGGACAGGGGACGTAGCTACGAGCAGTACTTC.

This clonotype has only a few counts. The DNA of the CDR3 is TGTGCCAGCAGAACCCGGGACAGGGGCTTCTACGAGCAGTACTTC. Its protein product is CASRTRDRGFYEQYF. The V gene is TRBV2, the J gene TRBJ2-7, with 10 positions matching TRBD1. Germline values: CDR1 SNHLY, CDR2 FYNNEI. The CDR3 sequence is 15 residues long. J lost 3 bases, V lost 6 bases, and 8 bases had no gene match. The full variable domain, its missing parts supplied by reference TRBV2 and TRBJ2-7, is EPEVTQTPSHQVTQMGQEVILRCVPISNHLYFYWYRQILGQKVEFLVSFYNNEISEKSEIFDDQFSVERPDGSNFTLKIRSTKLEDSAMYFCASRTRDRGFYEQYFGPGTRLTVT.

This clonotype showed up many times. This rearrangement joins TRBV19 to TRBJ2-1, with 11 nucleotides matching TRBD2. The V gene's germline CDR1 is LNHDA and CDR2 SQIVND (reference sequence). The CDR3 sequence is 15 residues long. The trim removed 7 bases at V and 3 bases at J, leaving 5 bases unmatched. The CDR3 DNA reads as TGTGCCAGTAAGCTAGCGGGAGGAGGCTACAATGAGCAGTTCTTC. Translated, it gives CASKLAGGGYNEQFF.

This clonotype was observed at least ten times. The chain joins TRBV7-2 to TRBJ1-1; D remains unclear. From germline, CDR1 is SGHTA and CDR2 FQGNSA. The CDR3 length is 14 residues. With 5 bases removed from V and 4 bases from J, the gap between germline ends came to 14 bases. As DNA, the CDR3 is TGTGCCAGCAGCCGTGCCCAAGGTGGCACTGAAGCTTTCTTT. Amino acid sequence: CASSRAQGGTEAFF.

This clonotype was counted only a few times. The chain employs TRBV7-2 and TRBJ1-1, with a weak D call TRBD1 (6 bases). With 1 base removed from V and 5 bases from J, the gap between germline ends came to 11 bases. The germline CDR1 and CDR2 sequences are SGHTA and FQGNSA. This CDR3 is 14 amino acids long. In DNA, the CDR3 is TGTGCCAGCAGCTTAGAGGGGGGCATGACTGAAGCTTTCTTT. Protein sequence: CASSLEGGMTEAFF.

The chain uses TRBV6-2 or TRBV6-3 and TRBJ2-6; weak D call: TRBD2 (5 bases). The CDR3 sequence is 15 residues long. Trimming removed 5 bases at V and 1 base at J, with 9 bases between. Germline V gene data show CDR1 as MNHEY and CDR2 as SVGEGT. CDR3 sequence (DNA): TGTGCCAGCAGTACCGGGATTTCTGGGGCCAACGTCCTGACTTTC. Its translation: CASSTGISGANVLTF.

This chain uses TRBV28 with TRBJ2-5; 7 bases are a match to TRBD1. The V gene's germline CDR1 is MDHEN and CDR2 SYDVKM. After removal of 8 bases from V and 5 bases from J, the junction contained 20 bases not matched to a gene. The CDR3 runs 17 residues. This chain's CDR3 is CASGGSGTAGQRETQYF. The DNA for the CDR3 is TGTGCCAGCGGTGGATCCGGGACAGCTGGTCAGAGGGAGACCCAGTACTTC.

The chain couples TRBV3-1 to TRBJ1-2; 7 positions agree with TRBD1. Germline V gives CDR1 LGHDT, CDR2 YNNKEL (reference sequence). CDR3 length equals 16 residues. The trim removed 1 base at V and 4 bases at J, leaving 9 bases unmatched. The CDR3 spells CASSQAWQGGIYGYTF. The CDR3 nucleotides read TGTGCCAGCAGCCAAGCATGGCAGGGGGGGATCTATGGCTACACCTTC.

This chain uses TRBV18 with TRBJ2-3; TRBD2 is a possible D gene (5 bases). The CDR3 covers 16 residues. Trimming left V 5 bases short and J 0 bases short, with 15 bases between. Germline V gives CDR1 KGHSH, CDR2 LQKENI. The CDR3 sequence is CASSSLSGTSTDTQYF. CDR3 nucleotide sequence: TGTGCCAGCTCAAGCCTCAGCGGAACTAGCACAGATACGCAGTATTTT. Filled out from reference TRBV18 and TRBJ2-3, the complete variable domain reads NAGVMQNPRHLVRRRGQEARLRCSPMKGHSHVYWYRQLPEEGLKFMVYLQKENIIDESGMPKERFSAEFPKEGPSILRIQQVVRGDSAAYFCASSSLSGTSTDTQYFGPGTRLTVL.

This clonotype appeared a few times. The chain combines TRBV18 with TRBJ2-2; 10 bases fit TRBD2. Germline V gene sequence: CDR1 KGHSH, CDR2 LQKENI. V lost 1 base and J lost 4; bases outside the gene matches: 3. CDR3 size: 16 residues. The CDR3 bases are TGTGCCAGCTCACCACGGCTAGCGGGAGCCACCGGGGAGCTGTTTTTT. It is translated as CASSPRLAGATGELFF.